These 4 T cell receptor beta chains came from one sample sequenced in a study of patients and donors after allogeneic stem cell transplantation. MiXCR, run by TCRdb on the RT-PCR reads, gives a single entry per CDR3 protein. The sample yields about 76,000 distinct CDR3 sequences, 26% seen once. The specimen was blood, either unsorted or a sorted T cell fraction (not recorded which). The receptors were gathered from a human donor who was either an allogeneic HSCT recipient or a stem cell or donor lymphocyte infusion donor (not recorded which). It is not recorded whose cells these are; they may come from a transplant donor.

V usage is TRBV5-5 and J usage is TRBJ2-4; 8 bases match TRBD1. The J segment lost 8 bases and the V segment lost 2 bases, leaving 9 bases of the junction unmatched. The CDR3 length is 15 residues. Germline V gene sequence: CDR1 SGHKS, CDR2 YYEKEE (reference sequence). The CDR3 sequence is CASSFGQGRNDIQYF. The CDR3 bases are TGTGCCAGCAGCTTCGGACAGGGACGGAATGACATTCAGTACTTC.

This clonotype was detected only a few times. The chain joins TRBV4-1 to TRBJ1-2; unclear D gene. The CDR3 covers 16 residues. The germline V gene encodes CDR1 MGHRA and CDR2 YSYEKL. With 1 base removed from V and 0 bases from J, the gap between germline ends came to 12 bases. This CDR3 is CASSQVNHLTNYGYTF. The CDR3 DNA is TGCGCCAGCAGCCAAGTCAACCACCTTACTAACTATGGCTACACCTTC.

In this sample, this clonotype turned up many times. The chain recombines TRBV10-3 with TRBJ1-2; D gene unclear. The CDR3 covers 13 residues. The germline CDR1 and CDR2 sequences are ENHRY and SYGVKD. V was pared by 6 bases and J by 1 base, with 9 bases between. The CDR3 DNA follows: TGTGCCATCAGCGGACCGCTTAACTATGGCTACACCTTC. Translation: CAISGPLNYGYTF.

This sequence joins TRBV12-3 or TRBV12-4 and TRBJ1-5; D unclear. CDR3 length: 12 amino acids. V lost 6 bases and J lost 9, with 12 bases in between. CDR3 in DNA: TGTGCCAGCAGGGAGAGCTTAGGGCCCCAGCATTTT. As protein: CASRESLGPQHF.